Shown below are 18 T cell receptor beta chains from a single sample sequenced in a study of cytotoxic CD8 clonotypes in ibrutinib-treated CLL. TCRdb's table, derived via immunoSEQ multiplex PCR, lists solely in-frame clones and lacks some. The sample lists approximately 60,000 clones, roughly three fifths occurring once. The sequenced sample was PBMCs, obtained after 24 months of ibrutinib treatment. These receptors originate from a human donor with chronic lymphocytic leukemia.

The chain carries TRBV19 and TRBJ1-6, with 7 bases aligning to TRBD1. The CDR3 extends over 14 amino acids. Germline CDR1 reads LNHDA; CDR2 reads SQIVND (reference sequence). V lost 6 bases and J lost 4; bases outside the gene matches: 3. The CDR3 DNA is TGTGCCAGTAGGGGACAGAGGTATAATTCACCCCTCCACTTT. The encoded protein is CASRGQRYNSPLHF. Drawing the rest from reference TRBV19 and TRBJ1-6, the complete variable domain is DGGITQSPKYLFRKEGQNVTLSCEQNLNHDAMYWYRQDPGQGLRLIYYSQIVNDFQKGDIAEGYSVSREKKESFPLTVTSAQKNPTAFYLCASRGQRYNSPLHFGNGTRLTVT.

This clone is medium-sized. The chain recombines TRBV2 with TRBJ1-2; TRBD1 matches 7 bases. The CDR3 consists of 12 residues. J was trimmed by 6 bases and V by 6 bases; bases with no gene match: 4. CDR1 and CDR2 from the germline V gene are SNHLY and FYNNEI. The CDR3 region is CASSRGRNGYTF. In nucleotides, the CDR3 is TGTGCCAGCAGCAGGGGGAGGAATGGCTACACCTTC.

This clone was observed a handful of times. The V call is TRBV7-2, the J call TRBJ2-1, with 7 bases lining up with TRBD2. The CDR3 runs 16 residues. V lost 3 bases, J lost 0 bases, and 5 bases stayed unmatched. CDR1 SGHTA and CDR2 FQGNSA come from the germline V gene. CDR3 in DNA: TGTGCCAGCAGCTTGCGAGCGGGGAGCTCCTACAATGAGCAGTTCTTC. Protein product: CASSLRAGSSYNEQFF. The full variable domain, rest sourced from reference TRBV7-2 and TRBJ2-1, is GAGVSQSPSNKVTEKGKDVELRCDPISGHTALYWYRQSLGQGLEFLIYFQGNSAPDKSGLPSDRFSAERTGGSVSTLTIQRTQQEDSAVYLCASSLRAGSSYNEQFFGPGTRLTVL.

This clone was counted at least ten times. The CDR3 is CASSPTGITETQYF. CDR3 coding DNA: TGTGCCAGCAGCCCGACAGGGATTACAGAGACCCAGTACTTC. The rearrangement links TRBV7-8 to TRBJ2-5; 7 nucleotides line up with TRBD1. CDR3 length: 14 residues. V gave up 5 bases and J gave up 4 bases; unmatched junction bases: 7. Germline V gene lookup returns CDR1 SGHVS and CDR2 FQNEAQ. Looking up the rest from reference TRBV7-8 and TRBJ2-5 gives the full variable domain: GAGVSQSPRYKVAKRGQDVALRCDPISGHVSLFWYQQALGQGPEFLTYFQNEAQLDKSGLPSDRFFAERPEGSVSTLKIQRTQQEDSAVYLCASSPTGITETQYFGPGTRLLVL.

V usage is TRBV2 and J usage is TRBJ1-4; D gene unclear. The CDR3 totals 13 residues. CDR1 and CDR2 (germline): SNHLY, FYNNEI. Between the trimmed V and J ends, which lost 11 bases and 4 bases, there was a span of 14 bases. In DNA form, the CDR3 reads TGTGCCCTTGGCGGAACAGATAATGAAAAACTGTTTTTT. It specifies CALGGTDNEKLFF.

The rearrangement joins TRBV6-1 to TRBJ2-5; a weak D match, TRBD2 (5 bases). There are 13 residues in the CDR3. The V gene's germline CDR1 is MNHNS and CDR2 SASEGT. V was clipped by 11 bases and J by 4 bases, with 17 bases between them. Written as DNA, the CDR3 is TGTGCCGGTGGTGAGGCAAGCGGAGAGACCCAGTACTTC. Its protein is CAGGEASGETQYF.

This clone was observed many times. The chain recombines TRBV29-1 with TRBJ2-1, with D possibly being TRBD2 (5 bases). Germline CDR1 and CDR2: SQVTM and ANQGSEA. This CDR3 has 14 amino acids. The V and J ends lost 5 bases and 5 bases respectively, with 16 bases between them. CDR3 bases: TGCAGCGTTCACTCTAGTAGGAGGAACAATGAGCAGTTCTTC. Translated, it gives CSVHSSRRNNEQFF.

The chain uses TRBV6-6 and TRBJ2-1; 8 bases match TRBD2. V lost 0 bases to trimming and J lost 9 bases; unmatched junction nucleotides: 4. This CDR3 region has 14 residues. Germline V gene sequence: CDR1 MNHNY, CDR2 SVGAGI (reference sequence). The CDR3 loop reads CASSYSGGEGEQFF. In nucleotides, the CDR3 is TGTGCCAGCAGTTACTCCGGGGGGGAAGGTGAGCAGTTCTTC.

This clone was seen only once. CDR3 nucleotide sequence: TGTGCCAGTAGTATAGACCCGGACGTCGGGGAGCTGTTTTTT. It is translated as CASSIDPDVGELFF. This chain joins TRBV19 and TRBJ2-2, with D unclear. Germline CDR1 is LNHDA and CDR2 is SQIVND (reference sequence). The length of the CDR3 is 14 residues. Deletions cut 0 bases from V and 7 bases from J, with 9 bases between. Full variable domain (outside the CDR3, taken from reference TRBV19 and TRBJ2-2): DGGITQSPKYLFRKEGQNVTLSCEQNLNHDAMYWYRQDPGQGLRLIYYSQIVNDFQKGDIAEGYSVSREKKESFPLTVTSAQKNPTAFYLCASSIDPDVGELFFGEGSRLTVL.

The chain recombines TRBV19 with TRBJ1-5; unclear D gene. Germline loops: CDR1 LNHDA, CDR2 SQIVND (reference sequence). Deletions cut 9 bases from V and 1 base from J, with 16 bases between. This CDR3 has 15 residues. CDR3 protein: CASKIGLVSNQPQHF. DNA for the CDR3: TGTGCCAGCAAAATTGGCTTAGTAAGCAATCAGCCCCAGCATTTT. The full variable domain, in which reference TRBV19 and TRBJ1-5 provide the parts outside the CDR3, is DGGITQSPKYLFRKEGQNVTLSCEQNLNHDAMYWYRQDPGQGLRLIYYSQIVNDFQKGDIAEGYSVSREKKESFPLTVTSAQKNPTAFYLCASKIGLVSNQPQHFGDGTRLSIL.

This chain uses TRBV28 with TRBJ1-4; TRBD1 matches 10 bases. The germline V gene encodes CDR1 MDHEN and CDR2 SYDVKM. This CDR3 spans 14 amino acids. V was pared by 10 bases and J by 6 bases, with 8 bases of the junction left unmatched. CDR3 amino acids: CATHRTGGDEKLFF. The CDR3 DNA sequence: TGTGCCACCCACCGGACAGGGGGGGATGAAAAACTGTTTTTT. Looking up the rest from reference TRBV28 and TRBJ1-4 gives the full variable domain: DVKVTQSSRYLVKRTGEKVFLECVQDMDHENMFWYRQDPGLGLRLIYFSYDVKMKEKGDIPEGYSVSREKKERFSLILESASTNQTSMYLCATHRTGGDEKLFFGSGTQLSVL.

The gene calls are TRBV7-6 and TRBJ2-1; TRBD1 matches 8 bases. Germline lookup yields CDR1 SGHVS and CDR2 FNYEAQ. J was trimmed by 7 bases and V by 5 bases; bases with no gene match: 7. The CDR3 has 14 amino acids. CDR3 DNA: TGTGCCAGCAGCCCGGGGACAGGAAAAAATGAGCAGTTCTTC. It yields the protein CASSPGTGKNEQFF. Full variable domain (missing parts from reference TRBV7-6 and TRBJ2-1): GAGVSQSPRYKVTKRGQDVALRCDPISGHVSLYWYRQALGQGPEFLTYFNYEAQQDKSGLPNDRFSAERPEGSISTLTIQRTEQRDSAMYRCASSPGTGKNEQFFGPGTRLTVL.

The rearrangement links TRBV5-1 to TRBJ2-7, with D unresolved. The V gene's germline CDR1 is SGHRS and CDR2 YFSETQ. The CDR3 spans 11 residues. Between the trimmed V and J ends, which lost 2 bases and 7 bases, there was a span of 7 bases. The CDR3 spells CASSFQREQYF. The CDR3 nucleotides read TGCGCCAGCAGCTTCCAACGTGAGCAGTACTTC.

The J gene is TRBJ1-2, the V gene TRBV5-6, with 8 nucleotides matching TRBD1. V trimming: 4 bases; J trimming: 2 bases; junction bases outside the gene matches: 7. Germline V gives CDR1 SGHDT, CDR2 YYEEEE. There are 15 residues in the CDR3. Written as DNA, the CDR3 is TGTGCCAGCAGCAACACAGGGGGGGAAAACTATGGCTACACCTTC. Translation gives CASSNTGGENYGYTF.

This clone showed up just a few times. The chain uses TRBV27 and TRBJ1-2; D remains unclear. The CDR3 has 15 residues. The V and J ends lost 5 bases and 4 bases respectively, with 17 bases between them. The germline CDR1 and CDR2 sequences are MNHEY and SMNVEV (reference sequence). Here the CDR3 reads CASSPTPRAAYGYTF. The CDR3 DNA reads TGTGCCAGCAGTCCGACCCCAAGGGCTGCCTATGGCTACACCTTC.

The chain has TRBV11-3 and TRBJ2-7; 7 bases match TRBD1. There are 18 residues in the CDR3. Trimming cost V 0 bases and J 4 bases; bases outside gene matches: 15. CDR1 is SGHNT and CDR2 is YENEEA in the germline V gene. CDR3 region: CASSLDSSGQFWWYEQYV. The CDR3 coding sequence is TGTGCCAGCAGCTTAGATTCGTCGGGACAGTTCTGGTGGTACGAGCAGTACGTC.

V and J are TRBV27 and TRBJ2-5, with D possibly TRBD2 on 6 matching bases. V was clipped by 2 bases and J by 2 bases, with 9 bases between them. Per the germline V gene, CDR1 is MNHEY and CDR2 is SMNVEV (reference sequence). The CDR3 extends over 14 amino acids. This CDR3 reads CASSLGGKQETQYF. CDR3 coding DNA: TGTGCCAGCAGTTTAGGAGGGAAACAAGAGACCCAGTACTTC.

CDR3 sequence: CASSSGGNVYGYTF. CDR3 nucleotide sequence: TGTGCCAGCAGCTCAGGGGGAAATGTCTATGGCTACACCTTC. The chain uses TRBV5-4 and TRBJ1-2; TRBD1 matches 7 bases. V lost 3 bases and J lost 4; bases outside the gene matches: 6. This CDR3 is built from 14 residues. Per germline, CDR1 SGHNT and CDR2 YYREEE (reference sequence).